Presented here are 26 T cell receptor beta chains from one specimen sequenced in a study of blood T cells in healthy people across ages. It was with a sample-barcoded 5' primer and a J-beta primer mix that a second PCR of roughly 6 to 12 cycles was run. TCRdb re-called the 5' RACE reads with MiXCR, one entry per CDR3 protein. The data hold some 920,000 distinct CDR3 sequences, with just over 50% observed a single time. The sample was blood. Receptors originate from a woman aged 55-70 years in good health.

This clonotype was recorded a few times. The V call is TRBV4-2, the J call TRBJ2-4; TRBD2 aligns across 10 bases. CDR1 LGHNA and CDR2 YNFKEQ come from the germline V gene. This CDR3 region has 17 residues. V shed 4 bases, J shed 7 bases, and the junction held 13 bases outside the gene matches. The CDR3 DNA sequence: TGTGCCAGCAGCCGGTCCGCCCAGCGGGAGGGCTCCAACATTCAGTACTTC. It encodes CASSRSAQREGSNIQYF.

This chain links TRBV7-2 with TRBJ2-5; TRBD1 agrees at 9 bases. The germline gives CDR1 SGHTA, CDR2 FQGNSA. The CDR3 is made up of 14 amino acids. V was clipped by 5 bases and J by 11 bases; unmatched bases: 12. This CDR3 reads CASSPGTGTWEQYF. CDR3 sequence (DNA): TGTGCCAGCAGCCCCGGGACAGGGACATGGGAGCAGTACTTC.

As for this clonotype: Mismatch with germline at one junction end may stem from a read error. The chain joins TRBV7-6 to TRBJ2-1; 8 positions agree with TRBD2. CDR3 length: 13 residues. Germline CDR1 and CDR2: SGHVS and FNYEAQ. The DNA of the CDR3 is TGTGCCGGCGAGCGGGAGTCCTACAATAAGCAGTTCTTC. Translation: CAGERESYNKQFF.

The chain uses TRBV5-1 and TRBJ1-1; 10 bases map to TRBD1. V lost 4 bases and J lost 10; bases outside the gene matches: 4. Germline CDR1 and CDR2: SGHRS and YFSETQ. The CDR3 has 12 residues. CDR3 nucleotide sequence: TGCGCCAGCAGCCGACAGGGGGCTGGAGCTTTCTTT. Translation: CASSRQGAGAFF.

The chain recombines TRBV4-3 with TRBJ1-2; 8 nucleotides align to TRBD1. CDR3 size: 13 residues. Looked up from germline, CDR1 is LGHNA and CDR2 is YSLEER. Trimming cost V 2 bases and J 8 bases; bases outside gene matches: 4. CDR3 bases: TGCGCCAGCAGCCAACCTGGACAGGGCGGCTACACCTTC. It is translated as CASSQPGQGGYTF.

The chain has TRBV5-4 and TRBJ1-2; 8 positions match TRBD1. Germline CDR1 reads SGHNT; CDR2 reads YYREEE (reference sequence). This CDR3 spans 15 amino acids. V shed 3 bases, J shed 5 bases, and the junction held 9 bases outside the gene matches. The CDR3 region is CASSSEPRQGYGYTF. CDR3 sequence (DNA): TGTGCCAGCAGCTCAGAACCGCGACAGGGGTATGGCTACACCTTC. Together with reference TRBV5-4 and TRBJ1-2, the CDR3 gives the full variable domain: ETGVTQSPTHLIKTRGQQVTLRCSSQSGHNTVSWYQQALGQGPQFIFQYYREEENGRGNFPPRFSGLQFPNYSSELNVNALELDDSALYLCASSSEPRQGYGYTFGSGTRLTVV.

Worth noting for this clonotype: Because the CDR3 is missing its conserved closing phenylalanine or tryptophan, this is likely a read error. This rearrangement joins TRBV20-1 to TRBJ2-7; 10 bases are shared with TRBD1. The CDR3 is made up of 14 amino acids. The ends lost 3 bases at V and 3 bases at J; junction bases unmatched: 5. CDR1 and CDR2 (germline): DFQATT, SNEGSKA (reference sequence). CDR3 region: CSARLTGGGYEQYL. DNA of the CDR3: TGCAGTGCTAGGTTGACAGGGGGCGGCTACGAGCAGTACCTC.

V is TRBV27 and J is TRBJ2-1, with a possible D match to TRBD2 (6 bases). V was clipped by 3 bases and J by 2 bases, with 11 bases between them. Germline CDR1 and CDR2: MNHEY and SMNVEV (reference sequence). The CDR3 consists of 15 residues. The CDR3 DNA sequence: TGTGCCAGCAGTTTGGGGACTGCTACCTACAATGAGCAGTTCTTC. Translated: CASSLGTATYNEQFF.

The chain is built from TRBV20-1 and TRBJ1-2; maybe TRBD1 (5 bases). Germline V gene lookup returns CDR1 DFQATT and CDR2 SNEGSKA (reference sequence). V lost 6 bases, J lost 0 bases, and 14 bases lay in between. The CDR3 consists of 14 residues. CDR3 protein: CSAYAGGANYGYTF. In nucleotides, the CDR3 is TGCAGTGCCTATGCGGGGGGAGCTAACTATGGCTACACCTTC.

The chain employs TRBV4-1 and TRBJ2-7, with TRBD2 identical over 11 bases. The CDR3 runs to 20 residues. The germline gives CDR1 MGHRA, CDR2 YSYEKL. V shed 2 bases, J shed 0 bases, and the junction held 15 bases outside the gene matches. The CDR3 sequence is CASSQTSPGGGLAVSYEQYF. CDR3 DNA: TGCGCCAGCAGCCAAACCTCACCGGGTGGGGGACTAGCGGTCTCCTACGAGCAGTACTTC.

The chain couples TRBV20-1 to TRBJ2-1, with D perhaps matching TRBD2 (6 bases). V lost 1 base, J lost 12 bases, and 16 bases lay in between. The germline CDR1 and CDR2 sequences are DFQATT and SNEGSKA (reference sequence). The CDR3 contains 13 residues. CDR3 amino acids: CSARVGRGVGQFF. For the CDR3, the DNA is TGCAGTGCTAGAGTCGGGCGGGGAGTGGGGCAGTTCTTC.

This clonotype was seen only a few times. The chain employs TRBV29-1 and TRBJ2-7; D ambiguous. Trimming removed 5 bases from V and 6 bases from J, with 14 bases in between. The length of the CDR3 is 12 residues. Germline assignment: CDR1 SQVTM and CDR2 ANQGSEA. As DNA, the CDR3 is TGCAGCGTTTATACGGAAGTGGCCGAGCAGTACTTC. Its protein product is CSVYTEVAEQYF.

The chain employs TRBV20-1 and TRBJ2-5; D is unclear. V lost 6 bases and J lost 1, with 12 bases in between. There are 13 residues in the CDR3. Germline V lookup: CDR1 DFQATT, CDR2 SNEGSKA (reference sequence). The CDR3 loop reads CSAPLGVQETQYF. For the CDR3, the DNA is TGCAGTGCCCCGTTAGGAGTCCAAGAGACCCAGTACTTC.

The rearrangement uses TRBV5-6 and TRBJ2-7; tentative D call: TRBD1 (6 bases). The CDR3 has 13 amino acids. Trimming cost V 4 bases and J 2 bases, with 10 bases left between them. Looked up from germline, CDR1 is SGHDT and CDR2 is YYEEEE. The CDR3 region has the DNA TGTGCCAGCAGCCACCAGGGGACCTACGAGCAGTACTTC. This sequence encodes CASSHQGTYEQYF.

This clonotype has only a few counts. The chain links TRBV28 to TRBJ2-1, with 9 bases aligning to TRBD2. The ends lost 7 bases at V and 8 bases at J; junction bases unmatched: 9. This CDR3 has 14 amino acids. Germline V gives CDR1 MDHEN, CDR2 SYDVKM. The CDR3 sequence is CASTFSGRFYEQFF. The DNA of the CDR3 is TGTGCCAGCACTTTTAGCGGGAGATTCTATGAGCAGTTCTTC.

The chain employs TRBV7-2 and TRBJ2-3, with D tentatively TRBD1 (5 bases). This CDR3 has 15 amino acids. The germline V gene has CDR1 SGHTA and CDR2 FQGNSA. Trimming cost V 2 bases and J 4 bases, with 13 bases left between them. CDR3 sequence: CASSLSSVGADTQYF. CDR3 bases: TGTGCCAGCAGCTTATCCAGCGTAGGGGCAGATACGCAGTATTTT.

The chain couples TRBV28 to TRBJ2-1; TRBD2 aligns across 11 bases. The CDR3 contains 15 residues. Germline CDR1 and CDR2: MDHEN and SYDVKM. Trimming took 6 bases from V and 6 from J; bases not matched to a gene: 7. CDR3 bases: TGTGCCAGCAGGCCTAGCGGGAGGAAGTCCAATGAGCAGTTCTTC. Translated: CASRPSGRKSNEQFF.

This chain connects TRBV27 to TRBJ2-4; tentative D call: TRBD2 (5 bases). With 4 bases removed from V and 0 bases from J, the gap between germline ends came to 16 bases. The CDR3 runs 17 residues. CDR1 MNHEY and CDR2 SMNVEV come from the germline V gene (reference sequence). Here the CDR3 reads CASSSDPGSLAKNIQYF. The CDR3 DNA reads TGTGCCAGCAGTTCCGACCCGGGATCACTAGCCAAAAACATTCAGTACTTC.

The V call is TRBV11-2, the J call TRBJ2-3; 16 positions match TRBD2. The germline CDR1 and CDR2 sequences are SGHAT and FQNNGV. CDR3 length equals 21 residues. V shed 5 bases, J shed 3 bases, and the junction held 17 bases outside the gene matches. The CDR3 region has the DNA TGTGCCAGCAGCGGGACGGTGGAGGGGACTAGCGGGAGGGTGTGGACAGATACGCAGTATTTT. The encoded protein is CASSGTVEGTSGRVWTDTQYF. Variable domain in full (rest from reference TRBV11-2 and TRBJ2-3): EAGVAQSPRYKIIEKRQSVAFWCNPISGHATLYWYQQILGQGPKLLIQFQNNGVVDDSQLPKDRFSAERLKGVDSTLKIQPAKLEDSAVYLCASSGTVEGTSGRVWTDTQYFGPGTRLTVL.

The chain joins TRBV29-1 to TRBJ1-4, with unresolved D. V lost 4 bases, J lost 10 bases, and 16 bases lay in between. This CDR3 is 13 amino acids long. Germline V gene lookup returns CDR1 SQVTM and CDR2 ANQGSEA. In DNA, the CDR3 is TGCAGCGTTGTACGGTTGGAGGGAGGAAAACTGTTTTTT. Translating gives CSVVRLEGGKLFF.

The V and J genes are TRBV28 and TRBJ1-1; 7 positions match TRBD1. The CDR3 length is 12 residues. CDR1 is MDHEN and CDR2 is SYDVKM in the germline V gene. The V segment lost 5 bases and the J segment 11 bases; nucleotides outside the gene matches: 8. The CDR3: CASSPRGRGAFF. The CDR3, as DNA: TGTGCCAGCAGTCCTAGGGGGCGCGGGGCTTTCTTT.

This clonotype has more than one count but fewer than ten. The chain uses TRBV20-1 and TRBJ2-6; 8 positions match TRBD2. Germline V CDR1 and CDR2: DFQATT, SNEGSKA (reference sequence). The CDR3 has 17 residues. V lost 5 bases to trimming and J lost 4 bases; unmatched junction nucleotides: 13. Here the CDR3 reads CSADPAGGLLGANVLTF. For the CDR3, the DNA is TGCAGTGCTGACCCGGCGGGGGGCTTATTGGGGGCCAACGTCCTGACTTTC.

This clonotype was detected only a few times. The CDR3 is CSASGTAYEQYF. The CDR3, as DNA: TGCAGTGCTAGCGGGACTGCCTACGAGCAGTACTTC. The chain links TRBV20-1 to TRBJ2-7; possibly TRBD2 for D (6 bases). Germline loops: CDR1 DFQATT, CDR2 SNEGSKA (reference sequence). The CDR3 consists of 12 residues. Trimming removed 3 bases from V and 2 bases from J, with 8 bases in between.

In DNA, the CDR3 is TGCGCCAGCAGCCTCTCGTCGGGGACTGGGGCCAACGTCCTGACTTTC. The encoded protein is CASSLSSGTGANVLTF. This sequence joins TRBV5-1 and TRBJ2-6; D may be TRBD2 (5 bases). V was cut by 4 bases and J by 2 bases, with 13 bases left in between. This CDR3 has 16 residues. Germline loops: CDR1 SGHRS, CDR2 YFSETQ.

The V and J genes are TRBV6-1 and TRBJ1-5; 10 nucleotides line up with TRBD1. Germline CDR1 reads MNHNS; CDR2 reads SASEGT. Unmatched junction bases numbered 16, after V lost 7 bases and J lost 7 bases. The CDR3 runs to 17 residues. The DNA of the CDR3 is TGTGCCAGCATCAGAAACCGGGACAGGGGTTCGGGGCAGCCCCAGCATTTT. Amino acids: CASIRNRDRGSGQPQHF.

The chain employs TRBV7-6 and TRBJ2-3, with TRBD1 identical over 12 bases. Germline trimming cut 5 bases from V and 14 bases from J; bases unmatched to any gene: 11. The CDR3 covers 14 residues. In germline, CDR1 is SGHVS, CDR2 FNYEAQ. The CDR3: CASSQRGTGGRLYF. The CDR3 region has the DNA TGTGCCAGCAGCCAGAGGGGGACAGGGGGCAGGTTGTATTTT.